The 14 T cell receptor beta chains in this list originate from one sample, sequenced in a study of beta chain features in type 1 diabetes. Expressed TCRB transcripts were sequenced after all isolated RNA was converted to cDNA. The table came from immunoSEQ multiplex PCR; TCRdb's copy has only in-frame clones and leaves some out. In the table there are about 16,000 clones, approximately 55% of which are singletons. Source material: stem cell memory CD4+ T cells from blood. Receptors were obtained from a woman under 30 in good health.

V gene TRBV5-5 combines with J gene TRBJ2-5, with 10 positions matching TRBD1. CDR1 SGHKS and CDR2 YYEKEE come from the germline V gene (reference sequence). The ends lost 4 bases at V and 8 bases at J; junction bases unmatched: 5. The CDR3 has 13 residues. This CDR3 is CASSDGQGVTQYF. The CDR3 nucleotides are TGTGCCAGCAGCGATGGACAGGGGGTCACCCAGTACTTC.

The chain combines TRBV6-6 with TRBJ2-3, with TRBD1 as a possible D gene (5 bases). Germline V CDR1 and CDR2: MNHNY, SVGAGI (reference sequence). V lost 0 bases to trimming and J lost 2 bases, with 6 bases between them. The CDR3 runs 14 residues. The CDR3 loop is CASSYSRVTDTQYF. The CDR3 nucleotides are TGTGCCAGCAGTTACTCCAGGGTCACAGATACGCAGTATTTT.

The V and J genes are TRBV7-2 and TRBJ1-5; TRBD1 matches 8 bases. Germline values: CDR1 SGHTA, CDR2 FQGNSA. V was pared by 4 bases and J by 7 bases, with 3 bases of the junction left unmatched. The CDR3 runs 13 residues. In DNA, the CDR3 is TGTGCCAGCAGCTCGGACAGGGTACAGCCCCAGCATTTT. Translation: CASSSDRVQPQHF.

This chain joins TRBV5-1 and TRBJ2-7; 9 nucleotides line up with TRBD2. The V segment lost 4 bases and the J segment 3 bases; nucleotides outside the gene matches: 11. Germline CDR1 reads SGHRS; CDR2 reads YFSETQ. This CDR3 spans 16 amino acids. CDR3 protein: CASSTIGSGSFYEQYF. The CDR3, as DNA: TGCGCCAGCAGCACGATCGGTAGCGGGAGTTTCTACGAGCAGTACTTC.

This clone has a handful of counts. The V gene is TRBV6-5, the J gene TRBJ2-7, with a tentative D call TRBD2 (5 bases). The CDR3 totals 14 residues. The germline CDR1 and CDR2 sequences are MNHEY and SVGAGI. The germline V and J ends were trimmed by 2 bases and 5 bases, with 13 bases remaining between them. CDR3 protein: CASSYREGGHEQYF. CDR3 in DNA: TGTGCCAGCAGTTACCGAGAGGGTGGCCACGAGCAGTACTTC.

The V gene is TRBV2, the J gene TRBJ1-1; 7 positions match TRBD1. Trimming at V came to 3 bases and at J to 6 bases, leaving 7 bases not matched to a gene. Germline V gene sequence: CDR1 SNHLY, CDR2 FYNNEI. The CDR3 has 14 residues. The CDR3 DNA follows: TGTGCCAGCAGTGAGTGGCAGGGGGGACCTGAAGCTTTCTTT. Its translation: CASSEWQGGPEAFF.

V usage is TRBV6-5 and J usage is TRBJ1-1; a weak D match, TRBD1 (6 bases). V shed 4 bases and J shed 4 bases, with 19 bases lying between them. Germline assignment: CDR1 MNHEY and CDR2 SVGAGI. This CDR3 comprises 16 residues. In DNA, the CDR3 is TGTGCCAGCAGTTCAATGACAGGTTGGGTTGCCACTGAAGCTTTCTTT. Encoded protein: CASSSMTGWVATEAFF.

The chain uses TRBV5-1 and TRBJ2-7; a weak D match, TRBD2 (5 bases). Germline values: CDR1 SGHRS, CDR2 YFSETQ. Trimming cost V 0 bases and J 3 bases, with 13 bases left between them. The CDR3 sequence is 15 residues long. DNA of the CDR3: TGCGCCAGCAGCTTGGTTTCCGGGATGATCTACGAGCAGTACTTC. This gives the protein CASSLVSGMIYEQYF. Full variable domain (missing parts from reference TRBV5-1 and TRBJ2-7): KAGVTQTPRYLIKTRGQQVTLSCSPISGHRSVSWYQQTPGQGLQFLFEYFSETQRNKGNFPGRFSGRQFSNSRSEMNVSTLELGDSALYLCASSLVSGMIYEQYFGPGTRLTVT.

The chain recombines TRBV7-9 with TRBJ1-6, with D possibly being TRBD1 (5 bases). The V gene's germline CDR1 is SEHNR and CDR2 FQNEAQ (reference sequence). The CDR3 covers 15 residues. V lost 3 bases to trimming and J lost 10 bases, with 16 bases between them. CDR3 nucleotide sequence: TGTGCCAGCAGCTTTAACCCCCAGGGTGAATCACCCCTCCACTTT. Encoded protein: CASSFNPQGESPLHF.

The gene calls are TRBV7-2 and TRBJ1-4; D is undetermined. This CDR3 is 15 amino acids long. The V gene's germline CDR1 is SGHTA and CDR2 FQGNSA. Trimming took 5 bases from V and 10 from J, leaving 20 bases between them. CDR3 in amino acids: CASSPRGPTLGKLFF. The CDR3 DNA follows: TGTGCCAGCAGCCCACGGGGTCCGACACTTGGAAAACTGTTTTTT.

The chain recombines TRBV6-5 with TRBJ2-7, with unresolved D. The CDR3 sequence is 13 residues long. CDR1 is MNHEY and CDR2 is SVGAGI in the germline V gene. V shed 6 bases and J shed 4 bases, with 13 bases lying between them. CDR3 sequence: CASSYGQLYEQYF. In DNA, the CDR3 is TGTGCCAGCAGCTACGGGCAGTTGTACGAGCAGTACTTC.

V and J are TRBV10-3 and TRBJ2-1, with 10 bases that match TRBD2. Trimming at V came to 0 bases and at J to 2 bases, leaving 4 bases not matched to a gene. Germline V CDR1 and CDR2: ENHRY, SYGVKD. The CDR3 is made up of 17 amino acids. The CDR3 region has the DNA TGTGCCATCAGTGAGTCTACTAGCGGGAACGCCTACAATGAGCAGTTCTTC. This codes for CAISESTSGNAYNEQFF.

The chain employs TRBV12-5 and TRBJ1-5; 7 positions match TRBD1. This CDR3 contains 15 residues. Per the germline V gene, CDR1 is LGHNT and CDR2 is FRNRAP. The trim removed 0 bases at V and 2 bases at J, leaving 1 base unmatched. The CDR3 bases are TGTGCTAGTGGTTTGGTAGACAGGGGCAATCAGCCCCAGCATTTT. Its translation is CASGLVDRGNQPQHF.

This rearrangement joins TRBV15 to TRBJ1-2, with 8 bases matching TRBD1. This CDR3 has 17 amino acids. CDR1 is LNHNV, CDR2 YYDKDF, per germline (reference sequence). V shed 4 bases, J shed 3 bases, and the junction held 13 bases outside the gene matches. The CDR3 loop is CATSKDPRTGTYYGYTF. DNA for the CDR3: TGTGCCACCAGCAAAGACCCCCGGACAGGGACCTACTATGGCTACACCTTC.